This is a list of T cell receptor beta chains from one sample in a study of OX40 agonist ivuxolimab in advanced cancers. Assay used: immunoSEQ multiplex PCR; TCRdb lists only in-frame clones, some missing. The profile shows roughly 59,000 clones, nearly 90% of them singletons. The sample in question was CD4+ or CD8+ T cells sorted from blood, obtained in a trial of the OX40 agonist ivuxolimab. The receptors stem from an adult with an advanced solid tumor such as melanoma, head and neck, liver or kidney cancer. Each CDR3 is given with its conserved first and last residue. A D gene is named only where the DNA matches it firmly. Size tells how often a clone was seen (once, few, many) or the class of an expanded clone, and some rows leave it out.

v_gene: TRBV5-1
d_gene: -
j_gene: TRBJ1-1
abundance: -
CDR3aa: CASSLAQARGGDEAFF
CDR3nt: TGCGCCAGCAGCTTGGCGCAGGCCCGGGGGGGGGATGAAGCTTTCTTT

v_gene: TRBV30
d_gene: -
j_gene: TRBJ1-5
abundance: -
CDR3aa: CAWARGSNQPQHF
CDR3nt: TGTGCCTGGGCCAGGGGAAGCAATCAGCCCCAGCATTTT

v_gene: TRBV4-1
d_gene: TRBD1
j_gene: TRBJ1-4
abundance: -
CDR3aa: CASSQGTGQGYEKLFF
CDR3nt: TGCGCCAGCAGCCAAGGAACGGGACAGGGTTATGAAAAACTGTTTTTT

v_gene: TRBV9
d_gene: -
j_gene: TRBJ1-4
abundance: -
CDR3aa: CASSVGVAGTATNEKLFF
CDR3nt: TGTGCCAGCAGCGTAGGGGTTGCAGGTACAGCGACTAATGAAAAACTGTTTTTT

v_gene: TRBV6-6
d_gene: -
j_gene: TRBJ1-2
abundance: -
CDR3aa: CASSPPRANYGYTF
CDR3nt: TGTGCCAGCAGTCCCCCGAGGGCTAACTATGGCTACACCTTC

v_gene: TRBV5-1
d_gene: TRBD1
j_gene: TRBJ1-3
abundance: -
CDR3aa: CASSRTGAPSGNTIYF
CDR3nt: TGCGCCAGCAGCCGGACAGGGGCACCCTCTGGAAACACCATATATTTT

v_gene: TRBV5-5
d_gene: TRBD1
j_gene: TRBJ1-6
abundance: once
CDR3aa: CASSLAGDRNNSPLHF
CDR3nt: TGTGCCAGCAGCTTGGCTGGGGACAGGAATAATTCACCCCTCCACTTT

v_gene: TRBV5-1
d_gene: -
j_gene: TRBJ2-7
abundance: -
CDR3aa: CASILTDGGEQYF
CDR3nt: TGCGCCAGCATTTTAACAGACGGCGGCGAGCAGTACTTC

v_gene: TRBV28
d_gene: TRBD1
j_gene: TRBJ1-3
abundance: -
CDR3aa: CASRGDSRSGNTIYF
CDR3nt: TGTGCCAGCAGGGGGGACAGCAGATCTGGAAACACCATATATTTT

v_gene: TRBV7-2
d_gene: -
j_gene: TRBJ1-2
abundance: -
CDR3aa: CASSPGKGGGGYTF
CDR3nt: TGTGCCAGCAGCCCCGGTAAGGGGGGAGGAGGCTACACCTTC

v_gene: TRBV2
d_gene: -
j_gene: TRBJ2-7
abundance: -
CDR3aa: CASSEANGYEQYF
CDR3nt: TGTGCCAGCAGTGAAGCGAACGGCTACGAGCAGTACTTC

v_gene: TRBV6-5
d_gene: TRBD1
j_gene: TRBJ2-1
abundance: -
CDR3aa: CASSPQGWEQFF
CDR3nt: TGTGCCAGCAGTCCACAGGGGTGGGAGCAGTTCTTC

v_gene: TRBV18
d_gene: -
j_gene: TRBJ2-2
abundance: -
CDR3aa: CASSPPGDLNTGELFF
CDR3nt: TGTGCCAGCTCACCGCCAGGGGACCTGAACACCGGGGAGCTGTTTTTT

v_gene: TRBV5-8
d_gene: -
j_gene: TRBJ2-5
abundance: -
CDR3aa: CASSLTGEVETQYF
CDR3nt: TGTGCCAGCAGCTTGACAGGAGAGGTGGAGACCCAGTACTTC

v_gene: TRBV23-1
d_gene: TRBD1
j_gene: TRBJ2-7
abundance: -
CDR3aa: CASSPGQGLYEQYF
CDR3nt: TGCGCCAGCAGCCCCGGACAGGGGCTCTACGAGCAGTACTTC

v_gene: TRBV6-5
d_gene: TRBD1
j_gene: TRBJ2-7
abundance: -
CDR3aa: CASTQTGGQYYEQYF
CDR3nt: TGTGCCAGCACGCAGACAGGGGGCCAATACTACGAGCAGTACTTC

v_gene: TRBV11-2
d_gene: -
j_gene: TRBJ2-2
abundance: -
CDR3aa: CASSSDTGELFF
CDR3nt: TGTGCCAGCAGCTCTGACACCGGGGAGCTGTTTTTT

v_gene: TRBV5-1
d_gene: -
j_gene: TRBJ1-5
abundance: -
CDR3aa: CASSLDWDQPQHF
CDR3nt: TGCGCCAGCAGCTTGGATTGGGATCAGCCCCAGCATTTT

v_gene: TRBV6-5
d_gene: TRBD2
j_gene: TRBJ2-5
abundance: -
CDR3aa: CASSYSFSGETQYF
CDR3nt: TGTGCCAGCAGTTACTCTTTTAGCGGGGAGACCCAGTACTTC

v_gene: TRBV28
d_gene: TRBD2
j_gene: TRBJ2-3
abundance: once
CDR3aa: CASSSAGGYTDTQYF
CDR3nt: TGTGCCAGCAGCTCAGCGGGAGGCTACACAGATACGCAGTATTTT

v_gene: TRBV5-1
d_gene: TRBD1
j_gene: TRBJ2-7
abundance: -
CDR3aa: CASSSGQGTYEQYF
CDR3nt: TGCGCCAGCAGCTCGGGACAGGGGACCTACGAGCAGTACTTC

v_gene: TRBV12-5
d_gene: -
j_gene: TRBJ2-3
abundance: -
CDR3aa: CASGLTTAASSTDTQYF
CDR3nt: TGTGCTAGTGGACTAACCACAGCGGCCTCTAGCACAGATACGCAGTATTTT

v_gene: TRBV5-6
d_gene: -
j_gene: TRBJ1-1
abundance: few
CDR3aa: CASSLREPLVNTEAFF
CDR3nt: TGTGCCAGCAGCCTCAGGGAGCCTTTAGTGAACACTGAAGCTTTCTTT

v_gene: TRBV5-4
d_gene: -
j_gene: TRBJ2-5
abundance: -
CDR3aa: CASSRGTVRQETQYF
CDR3nt: TGTGCCAGCAGCCGTGGGACGGTTCGCCAAGAGACCCAGTACTTC

v_gene: TRBV5-4
d_gene: -
j_gene: TRBJ2-2
abundance: -
CDR3aa: CASSLAPLANTGELFF
CDR3nt: TGTGCCAGCAGCTTGGCACCCCTCGCGAACACCGGGGAGCTGTTTTTT

v_gene: TRBV6-5
d_gene: TRBD1
j_gene: TRBJ1-6
abundance: -
CDR3aa: CASFDREDSPLHF
CDR3nt: TGTGCCAGCTTCGACAGGGAAGATTCACCCCTCCACTTT

v_gene: TRBV7-6
d_gene: TRBD2
j_gene: TRBJ2-5
abundance: -
CDR3aa: CASSPSGAETQYF
CDR3nt: TGTGCCAGCAGCCCGAGCGGGGCGGAGACCCAGTACTTC

v_gene: TRBV6-5
d_gene: -
j_gene: TRBJ1-1
abundance: -
CDR3aa: CASSYTGNTEAFF
CDR3nt: TGTGCCAGCAGTTACACGGGAAACACTGAAGCTTTCTTT

v_gene: TRBV6-5
d_gene: -
j_gene: TRBJ2-5
abundance: -
CDR3aa: CASRWNLRQETQYF
CDR3nt: TGTGCCAGCAGGTGGAACCTTAGGCAAGAGACCCAGTACTTC

v_gene: TRBV5-4
d_gene: -
j_gene: TRBJ1-3
abundance: few
CDR3aa: CASSIQGRGNTIYF
CDR3nt: TGTGCCAGCAGCATTCAAGGGAGAGGAAACACCATATATTTT

v_gene: TRBV4-1
d_gene: -
j_gene: TRBJ2-7
abundance: -
CDR3aa: CASSQVQAVSSYEQYF
CDR3nt: TGCGCCAGCAGCCAAGTGCAGGCCGTGAGCTCCTACGAGCAGTACTTC

v_gene: TRBV14
d_gene: -
j_gene: TRBJ1-1
abundance: -
CDR3aa: CASSREAGYKNTEAFF
CDR3nt: TGTGCCAGCAGCCGCGAAGCAGGGTATAAGAACACTGAAGCTTTCTTT

v_gene: TRBV7-2
d_gene: -
j_gene: TRBJ2-7
abundance: -
CDR3aa: CASSMGPYEQYF
CDR3nt: TGTGCCAGCAGCATGGGGCCCTACGAGCAGTACTTC

v_gene: TRBV19
d_gene: TRBD1
j_gene: TRBJ2-1
abundance: -
CDR3aa: CASRRDSLSSYNEQFF
CDR3nt: TGTGCCAGTAGAAGGGACAGCCTCAGCTCCTACAATGAGCAGTTCTTC

v_gene: TRBV6-5
d_gene: -
j_gene: TRBJ2-7
abundance: -
CDR3aa: CASSYGTLAEQYF
CDR3nt: TGTGCCAGCAGTTATGGAACGTTGGCCGAGCAGTACTTC

v_gene: TRBV2
d_gene: -
j_gene: TRBJ1-2
abundance: -
CDR3aa: CASSDRGSFYGYTF
CDR3nt: TGTGCCAGCAGTGACAGGGGTTCATTCTATGGCTACACCTTC

v_gene: TRBV9
d_gene: -
j_gene: TRBJ2-3
abundance: -
CDR3aa: CASSLGGSDTQYF
CDR3nt: TGTGCCAGCAGCCTAGGGGGAAGTGATACGCAGTATTTT

v_gene: TRBV5-1
d_gene: TRBD2
j_gene: TRBJ2-3
abundance: -
CDR3aa: CASSLAGGADTQYF
CDR3nt: TGCGCCAGCAGCTTGGCGGGAGGGGCAGATACGCAGTATTTT

v_gene: TRBV11-1
d_gene: TRBD1
j_gene: TRBJ1-1
abundance: few
CDR3aa: CASSLAPGQGRNTEAFF
CDR3nt: TGTGCCAGCAGCTTAGCACCGGGACAGGGGAGGAACACTGAAGCTTTCTTT

v_gene: TRBV6-5
d_gene: -
j_gene: TRBJ1-2
abundance: -
CDR3aa: CASTYTSVNYGYTF
CDR3nt: TGTGCCAGCACCTATACATCGGTTAACTATGGCTACACCTTC

v_gene: TRBV28
d_gene: TRBD1
j_gene: TRBJ1-2
abundance: once
CDR3aa: CASSFEDRLYGYTF
CDR3nt: TGTGCCAGCAGCTTCGAGGACAGGTTATATGGCTACACCTTC

v_gene: TRBV29-1
d_gene: -
j_gene: TRBJ1-2
abundance: once
CDR3aa: CSLKGDLYGYTF
CDR3nt: TGCAGCCTCAAAGGGGACCTATATGGCTACACCTTC

v_gene: TRBV19
d_gene: TRBD1
j_gene: TRBJ2-6
abundance: -
CDR3aa: CASSSPNQGAISGANVLTF
CDR3nt: TGTGCCAGTAGTAGTCCAAATCAGGGGGCAATATCTGGGGCCAACGTCCTGACTTTC

v_gene: TRBV28
d_gene: -
j_gene: TRBJ1-2
abundance: once
CDR3aa: CASSFSGGPNYGYTF
CDR3nt: TGTGCCAGCAGTTTCAGCGGGGGCCCTAACTATGGCTACACCTTC

v_gene: TRBV18
d_gene: TRBD1
j_gene: TRBJ1-2
abundance: -
CDR3aa: CASSPQRQGEGGYTF
CDR3nt: TGTGCCAGCTCACCACAAAGACAGGGCGAGGGTGGCTACACCTTC

v_gene: TRBV18
d_gene: -
j_gene: TRBJ1-6
abundance: -
CDR3aa: CASSPDRARSPLHF
CDR3nt: TGTGCCAGCTCACCGGACCGCGCGCGATCACCCCTCCACTTT

v_gene: TRBV29-1
d_gene: TRBD2
j_gene: TRBJ2-3
abundance: -
CDR3aa: CSVETREGPTDTQYF
CDR3nt: TGCAGCGTTGAAACTCGGGAGGGCCCCACAGATACGCAGTATTTT